The rows below give T cell receptor beta chains drawn from one sample of a study of shared clonotypes between healthy human individuals. TCRdb keeps only in-frame clones here, not all; method: immunoSEQ multiplex PCR. This table holds some 1,900,000 clones, 85% to 95% found once. The sequenced sample was naive CD8+ T cells sorted from blood. These receptors were taken from a man between 18 and 35 years old in good health. Each CDR3 is given with its conserved first and last residue. Each record gives: CDR3 DNA, CDR3 protein, J gene, D gene, V gene, clone size. The D gene is left open where the match is weak. Expanded clones get a size class; other rows say once, few or many, or leave the size out.

TGTGCCAGCAGCTTGGCCGGGGCCAACGTCCTGACTTTC,CASSLAGANVLTF,TRBJ2-6,-,TRBV5-6,few
TGTGCCAGCAGCACAGGGGGGGGATCCTATAATTCACCCCTCCACTTT,CASSTGGGSYNSPLHF,TRBJ1-6,TRBD1,TRBV2,-
TGTGCCAGCAGTTGGACAGAGCCCAATCAGCCCCAGCATTTT,CASSWTEPNQPQHF,TRBJ1-5,-,TRBV6-6,-
TGTGCCAGCAGCCCGCCCAGCTCCTACGAGCAGTACTTC,CASSPPSSYEQYF,TRBJ2-7,-,TRBV7-2,-
TGTGCCAGCAGACCACTAGCGGGGGGGCTATTGGAGACCCAGTACTTC,CASRPLAGGLLETQYF,TRBJ2-5,TRBD2,TRBV27,-
TGTGCCAGCAGCGTATATGGGGAGGAGACCCAGTACTTC,CASSVYGEETQYF,TRBJ2-5,-,TRBV11-3,-
TGTGCCAGCAGCCCCCGGGCGACGGATTCACCCCTCCACTTT,CASSPRATDSPLHF,TRBJ1-6,-,TRBV9,-
TGTGCCAGCAGTACAGGGGGCTCGGGGCAGCCCCAGCATTTT,CASSTGGSGQPQHF,TRBJ1-5,TRBD1,TRBV27,-
TGCAGCGTGGATTTAGCGGGAGCAGAGACCCAGTACTTC,CSVDLAGAETQYF,TRBJ2-5,TRBD2,TRBV29-1,-
TGCGCCAGCAGCCAAGGCTTGACAGGGGCGGGTGGCTACACCTTC,CASSQGLTGAGGYTF,TRBJ1-2,TRBD1,TRBV4-3,-
TGTGCCAGCAGGCGGGTCCTAGCGGGAGGGAATAATGAGCAGTTCTTC,CASRRVLAGGNNEQFF,TRBJ2-1,TRBD2,TRBV27,-
TGTGCCAGCAGCGCAGATTTGAGGAGCTCCTATAATTCACCCCTCCACTTT,CASSADLRSSYNSPLHF,TRBJ1-6,-,TRBV5-6,-
TGTGCCAGCAGCGAACCGGGGGTCAATCAGCCCCAGCATTTT,CASSEPGVNQPQHF,TRBJ1-5,-,TRBV7-9,-
TGTGCCAGCAGCTTATCGGGACGGCCGAACACCGGGGAGCTGTTTTTT,CASSLSGRPNTGELFF,TRBJ2-2,-,TRBV5-5,once
TGCGCCAGCAGCCTGACTCCCGGACAAGGCACCGGGGAGCTGTTTTTT,CASSLTPGQGTGELFF,TRBJ2-2,-,TRBV4-1,-
TGTGCCAGTACAACGACAGGGGGCAAAAACATTCAGTACTTC,CASTTTGGKNIQYF,TRBJ2-4,TRBD1,TRBV19,-
TGTGCCAGCAGTTCGACAGGGCTGGGCCACGAGCAGTACTTC,CASSSTGLGHEQYF,TRBJ2-7,TRBD1,TRBV27,-
TGTGCCAGCGGGCCACTCTATGGCTACACCTTC,CASGPLYGYTF,TRBJ1-2,-,TRBV5-8,-
TGCAGCGTTGAAGGCGAGCGGGGGGTTTTATACGAGCAGTACTTC,CSVEGERGVLYEQYF,TRBJ2-7,TRBD2,TRBV29-1,-
TGTGCCAGTCGGGACAGGGACACCGGGGAGCTGTTTTTT,CASRDRDTGELFF,TRBJ2-2,TRBD1,TRBV6-5,-
TGTGCCTGGAGTTGGGCTTTCTTT,CAWSWAFF,TRBJ1-1,-,TRBV30,-
TGTGCCAGCAGTCCCCTAGGACAGTACACGGATACGCAGTATTTT,CASSPLGQYTDTQYF,TRBJ2-3,-,TRBV27,-
TGCAGCGTTGACGGAGTCCCCGGGGAGCTGTTTTTT,CSVDGVPGELFF,TRBJ2-2,-,TRBV29-1,once
TGTGCCAGCAGCCCGACAGGGTACACTGAAGCTTTCTTT,CASSPTGYTEAFF,TRBJ1-1,TRBD1,TRBV11-2,-
TGCAGTGTCGCAGGGACAGGAAAACTGTTTTTT,CSVAGTGKLFF,TRBJ1-4,TRBD1,TRBV20-1,-
TGTGCCACCAGCAGAGTCTATGCAGGGCCGGGGTCACCCCTCCACTTT,CATSRVYAGPGSPLHF,TRBJ1-6,-,TRBV15,-
TGTGCCAGCAGCCCCACAGAGAACACTGAAGCTTTCTTT,CASSPTENTEAFF,TRBJ1-1,-,TRBV7-3,-
TGCGCCAGCAGTGAGTCGACCGGGACAGGGAACACAGATACGCAGTATTTT,CASSESTGTGNTDTQYF,TRBJ2-3,TRBD1,TRBV10-1,-
TGTGCCAGTATGGACAGGGCCTACAATCAGCCCCAGCATTTT,CASMDRAYNQPQHF,TRBJ1-5,TRBD1,TRBV19,-
TGTGCCAGCAGCGCCTACGGGACTACCTCTCGAAATGAGCAGTTCTTC,CASSAYGTTSRNEQFF,TRBJ2-1,TRBD2,TRBV9,-
TGTGCCAGCAGCCAAGATCCCGGGGGCTTCCAGGGTACGCAGTATTTT,CASSQDPGGFQGTQYF,TRBJ2-3,-,TRBV14,-
TGTGCCAGCAGTCAGGGGGGGCTTACGACAGATACGCAGTATTTT,CASSQGGLTTDTQYF,TRBJ2-3,-,TRBV27,once
TGCGCCAGCAGCTTGGGAAGCGTCTACGAGCAGTACTTC,CASSLGSVYEQYF,TRBJ2-7,-,TRBV5-1,-
TGTGCCAGCAGCGAGACAGGGTCTCATGGCTACACCTTC,CASSETGSHGYTF,TRBJ1-2,TRBD1,TRBV6-6,few
TGTGCCTCTACCCCAGGGCGTGGGACCTACGAGCAGTACTTC,CASTPGRGTYEQYF,TRBJ2-7,-,TRBV30,-
TGTGCCAGCAGCCGGACATTCGACACTGAAGCTTTCTTT,CASSRTFDTEAFF,TRBJ1-1,-,TRBV6-6,-
TGTGCTAGTGGTATGAAGTCGGGACAGGGTAACTATGGCTACACCTTC,CASGMKSGQGNYGYTF,TRBJ1-2,TRBD1,TRBV12-5,-
TGTGCCAGCAGTTTAGGTGGGGGGAACTATGGCTACACCTTC,CASSLGGGNYGYTF,TRBJ1-2,-,TRBV27,-
TGTGCCACGAGGGTCATCCTGGGCACTGAAGCTTTCTTT,CATRVILGTEAFF,TRBJ1-1,-,TRBV15,-
TGTGCCAGCAGCTTAGACCAGGGGGTCATTGAAAAACTGTTTTTT,CASSLDQGVIEKLFF,TRBJ1-4,TRBD1,TRBV7-8,-
TGTGCCAGTAGTGTTTCAGGTCCCTCCTACGAGCAGTACTTC,CASSVSGPSYEQYF,TRBJ2-7,-,TRBV19,-
TGTGCCAGCAAGGGGAGCGGGCCCGAAGAGACCCAGTACTTC,CASKGSGPEETQYF,TRBJ2-5,-,TRBV27,-
TGTGCCAGCAGTTACGGGGCAACGGAAACAAATGAAAAACTGTTTTTT,CASSYGATETNEKLFF,TRBJ1-4,-,TRBV6-5,-
TGTGCCAGTAGTATCAACAGCTTCACAGATACGCAGTATTTT,CASSINSFTDTQYF,TRBJ2-3,-,TRBV19,-
TGTGCCAGCAGCGTAGCCTCGACAGGGACCGCCTACGAGCAGTACTTC,CASSVASTGTAYEQYF,TRBJ2-7,TRBD1,TRBV9,-
TGTGCCACCAGCAGAGCAGATGGCGGTAGCACAGATACGCAGTATTTT,CATSRADGGSTDTQYF,TRBJ2-3,-,TRBV15,once
TGTGCCAGCAGTTCCCTACTAGCGGGAAAAGATACGCAGTATTTT,CASSSLLAGKDTQYF,TRBJ2-3,TRBD2,TRBV5-6,-
TGTGCCAGCAGTTACGTCGGGGGGCTCAACACCGGGGAGCTGTTTTTT,CASSYVGGLNTGELFF,TRBJ2-2,-,TRBV6-5,-
TGTGCCAGCAGCTTACCCCGGGGTGGGCCAGAGGGCTACACCTTC,CASSLPRGGPEGYTF,TRBJ1-2,-,TRBV11-2,-
TGCAGCGTTGAGGCGGGAGGATCCTACGAGCAGTACTTC,CSVEAGGSYEQYF,TRBJ2-7,TRBD2,TRBV29-1,-
TGTGCCAGCAGCTTATTGGGAGGGGACTCCTACGAGCAGTACTTC,CASSLLGGDSYEQYF,TRBJ2-7,TRBD2,TRBV7-6,-
TGTGCCAGCAGCTTGCAGCGGGGGGGAATAGATACGCAGTATTTT,CASSLQRGGIDTQYF,TRBJ2-3,TRBD2,TRBV5-4,-
TGTGCCAGCAGCTCCGGCCGGATCCCCGAGCAGTACTTC,CASSSGRIPEQYF,TRBJ2-7,-,TRBV7-6,-
TGTGCCAGCAAGGGACTAGCGGCGGTAGAGACCCAGTACTTC,CASKGLAAVETQYF,TRBJ2-5,TRBD2,TRBV7-9,-
TGTGCCAGTACAGGGACCTACTACGAGCAGTACTTC,CASTGTYYEQYF,TRBJ2-7,-,TRBV6-5,-
TGTGCCAGCAGCCAAGCCTACGAGCAGTACTTC,CASSQAYEQYF,TRBJ2-7,-,TRBV6-6,-
TGTGCCAGCAGCGGCAGGGAGGGGGACCAAGAGACCCAGTACTTC,CASSGREGDQETQYF,TRBJ2-5,-,TRBV9,-